Sequencing of this T cell receptor beta chain was carried out in a study of cytomegalovirus exposure and HLA in healthy donors. PCR primers comprised 60 Vbeta and 13 Jbeta primers. Profiling relied on immunoSEQ multiplex PCR, and the TCRdb table lists in-frame clones only, not all of them. The data show over 95,000 clones, 74% seen once. The germline V gene has CDR1 MGHRA and CDR2 YSYEKL. The CDR3 loop spans 18 amino acids. V was pared by 4 bases and J by 3 bases, with 15 bases of the junction left unmatched. This rearrangement joins TRBV4-1 to TRBJ1-1; 9 bases line up with TRBD1. The receptor was derived from a human donor in good health. Specimen: PBMCs. Here the CDR3 DNA reads TGCGCCAGCAGCCCCGGTACTTGGACAGGGGTCAGGGACACTGAAGCTTTCTTT. Protein sequence: CASSPGTWTGVRDTEAFF.